The 16 T cell receptor beta chains given below trace back to one sample, sequenced in a study of T cells after yellow fever vaccination. TCRdb redid the calling of the 5' RACE reads with MiXCR, one entry per CDR3 protein. The table lists more than 300,000 distinct CDR3 sequences, roughly a tenth of them singletons. Sequencing was performed on CD4+ T cells sorted from PBMCs, taken 45 days after the yellow fever booster vaccination. The receptors derive from a man aged 18-30 years who received the YFV17D yellow fever vaccine.

Only a few counts were recorded for this clonotype. CDR3 DNA sequence: TGCGCCAGCAGCCACCGAGACACCGACCCTAATTCACCCCTCCACTTT. Protein product: CASSHRDTDPNSPLHF. The genes are TRBV4-1 and TRBJ1-6; D is ambiguous. In germline, CDR1 is MGHRA, CDR2 YSYEKL. V dropped 3 bases and J dropped 6 bases, with 15 bases sitting between them. This CDR3 comprises 16 residues.

The chain is built from TRBV20-1 and TRBJ1-5; 10 positions agree with TRBD1. CDR1 is DFQATT, CDR2 SNEGSKA, per germline (reference sequence). The ends lost 5 bases at V and 4 bases at J; junction bases unmatched: 11. The CDR3 covers 16 residues. CDR3 nucleotide sequence: TGCAGTGCTCACAGTTCCGGGACAGGGGTAAATCAGCCCCAGCATTTT. Its translation: CSAHSSGTGVNQPQHF.

The J gene is TRBJ2-2, the V gene TRBV5-1, with D perhaps matching TRBD2 (5 bases). Per germline, CDR1 SGHRS and CDR2 YFSETQ. Trimming pared 5 bases from V and 0 bases from J, leaving 14 bases between. The length of the CDR3 is 16 residues. CDR3 loop: CASSLGKDSNTGELFF. The CDR3, as DNA: TGCGCCAGCAGTCTTGGGAAGGACTCGAACACCGGGGAGCTGTTTTTT. The full variable domain, its missing parts supplied by reference TRBV5-1 and TRBJ2-2, is KAGVTQTPRYLIKTRGQQVTLSCSPISGHRSVSWYQQTPGQGLQFLFEYFSETQRNKGNFPGRFSGRQFSNSRSEMNVSTLELGDSALYLCASSLGKDSNTGELFFGEGSRLTVL.

This clonotype was detected only a few times. This rearrangement joins TRBV30 to TRBJ2-1; D not resolved. The CDR3 extends over 12 amino acids. The ends were cut back, 2 bases at V and 4 bases at J, with 6 bases in the middle. Germline values: CDR1 GTSNPN, CDR2 SVGIG (reference sequence). The CDR3 here is CAWSYNYNEQFF. The DNA for the CDR3 is TGTGCCTGGAGTTACAATTACAATGAGCAGTTCTTC. Using reference TRBV30 and TRBJ2-1 for the parts outside the CDR3, the full variable domain is SQTIHQWPATLVQPVGSPLSLECTVEGTSNPNLYWYRQAAGRGLQLLFYSVGIGQISSEVPQNLSASRPQDRQFILSSKKLLLSDSGFYLCAWSYNYNEQFFGPGTRLTVL.

The sample holds a few counts of this clonotype. The gene calls are TRBV29-1 and TRBJ1-2; the match to TRBD1 covers 8 bases. The CDR3 length is 14 residues. Trimming removed 7 bases from V and 4 bases from J; junction bases left unmatched: 11. CDR1 is SQVTM, CDR2 ANQGSEA, per germline. DNA of the CDR3: TGCAGCGCTACCATTCAGGGGGCCGGCTATGGCTACACCTTC. It translates to CSATIQGAGYGYTF.

This chain uses TRBV12-3 or TRBV12-4 with TRBJ2-3; D not resolved. Trimming shortened V by 3 bases and J by 8 bases, and 9 bases separated the two germline ends. The CDR3 is 12 amino acids. The CDR3: CASSFGLGTQYF. DNA for the CDR3: TGTGCCAGCAGTTTCGGGCTGGGTACGCAGTATTTT.

This clonotype has only a few counts. The CDR3 DNA is TGTGCCAGCAGCTTAAATTACGGGACGGCAAATTCACCCCTCCACTTT. This gives the protein CASSLNYGTANSPLHF. The chain combines TRBV7-2 with TRBJ1-6; weak D call: TRBD1 (5 bases). With 2 bases removed from V and 7 bases from J, the gap between germline ends came to 15 bases. CDR1 and CDR2 (germline): SGHTA, FQGNSA. This CDR3 is built from 16 residues.

This clonotype came up a few times. This chain's CDR3 is CASTLSSGELFF. The CDR3 DNA sequence: TGTGCCAGCACCTTGAGCAGCGGGGAGCTGTTTTTT. The V call is TRBV2, the J call TRBJ2-2; D ambiguous. There are 12 residues in the CDR3. The germline V gene has CDR1 SNHLY and CDR2 FYNNEI. The V end was cut by 7 bases, the J end by 7 bases, with 10 bases between.

About this clonotype: A much larger clonotype is one base distant, so this may be a read error. V is TRBV24-1 and J is TRBJ2-3, with D hard to call. The CDR3 totals 14 residues. Germline V gene data show CDR1 as KGHDR and CDR2 as SFDVKD. The V end was cut by 3 bases, the J end by 6 bases, with 12 bases between. As DNA, the CDR3 is TGTGCCACCAGTGATCGGCAGGTTCTGGATACGCAGTATTTT. The encoded protein is CATSDRQVLDTQYF.

This clonotype was counted at least ten times. V usage is TRBV6-1 and J usage is TRBJ2-1, with D uncertain. With 4 bases removed from V and 9 bases from J, the gap between germline ends came to 13 bases. This CDR3 region has 13 residues. Germline V CDR1 and CDR2: MNHNS, SASEGT. Written as DNA, the CDR3 is TGTGCCAGCAGTGTTGTCCCTTTCAGTGAGCAGTTCTTC. This sequence encodes CASSVVPFSEQFF.

The J gene is TRBJ2-7, the V gene TRBV2; weak D call: TRBD1 (6 bases). The germline V and J ends were trimmed by 6 bases and 7 bases, with 13 bases remaining between them. The germline gives CDR1 SNHLY, CDR2 FYNNEI. The CDR3 has 12 residues. CDR3: CASSTGSGEQYF. The CDR3 DNA reads TGTGCCAGCAGCACAGGGTCGGGGGAGCAGTACTTC.

There are a few counts of this clonotype. The chain couples TRBV12-3 or TRBV12-4 to TRBJ2-3; 8 bases match TRBD1. The CDR3 runs 15 residues. V shed 2 bases and J 5 bases; nucleotides not matched to a gene: 6. The CDR3 region is CASSLYRRGQDTQYF. The DNA of the CDR3 is TGTGCCAGCAGTTTATACCGCAGGGGGCAAGATACGCAGTATTTT.

V usage is TRBV6-5 and J usage is TRBJ1-5; D is ambiguous. The ends were cut back, 6 bases at V and 5 bases at J, with 8 bases in the middle. CDR1 is MNHEY, CDR2 SVGAGI, per germline. There are 12 residues in the CDR3. CDR3 nucleotides: TGTGCCAGCAGCGCGCGCGATCAGCCCCAGCATTTT. This gives the protein CASSARDQPQHF.

This clonotype was recorded at least ten times. This chain joins TRBV6-2 or TRBV6-3 and TRBJ2-1; D remains unclear. This CDR3 comprises 14 residues. V lost 0 bases, J lost 9 bases, and 12 bases lay in between. Germline V gene lookup returns CDR1 MNHEY and CDR2 SVGEGT. The CDR3 is CASSYSIGGPEQFF. Written as DNA, the CDR3 is TGTGCCAGCAGTTACTCGATAGGTGGCCCTGAGCAGTTCTTC.

This clonotype was counted a few times. V gene TRBV4-1 combines with J gene TRBJ1-2; D not resolved. The V gene's germline CDR1 is MGHRA and CDR2 YSYEKL. Between the trimmed V and J ends, which lost 0 bases and 6 bases, there was a span of 8 bases. This CDR3 comprises 13 residues. The CDR3 here is CASSQESLHGYTF. The CDR3 DNA is TGCGCCAGCAGCCAAGAGAGTTTGCATGGCTACACCTTC.

This rearrangement joins TRBV11-2 to TRBJ2-1, with TRBD1 identical over 8 bases. Looked up from germline, CDR1 is SGHAT and CDR2 is FQNNGV. The CDR3 contains 15 residues. Trimming at V came to 8 bases and at J to 1 base, leaving 7 bases not matched to a gene. The CDR3 region has the DNA TGTGCCAGCCGGCAGGGGGCGGTGTCCTACAATGAGCAGTTCTTC. Protein product: CASRQGAVSYNEQFF.